This T cell receptor (beta chain) emerged from a study of blood T cells in healthy people across ages. Study as a whole: Every two T cells gave about one barcoded beta molecule via template switching. Study conclusions and caveats: Fewer expanded clones and more diversity marked long-lived versus aged donors. The CMV status of each donor remained undetermined, and this could have confounded shifts in expanded clonotypes.

As for this clonotype: The target antigen is unknown.

Primed by a sample-barcoded 5' primer and a J-beta primer mix, a second PCR proceeded for about 6 to 12 cycles. Each CDR3 protein gets one entry after TCRdb re-called the 5' RACE reads with MiXCR. The table lists about 640,000 distinct CDR3 sequences, 58% of them singletons. It was roughly 10 milliliters of peripheral blood that were drawn from each donor. V was pared by 0 bases and J by 5 bases, with 13 bases between. Germline V lookup: CDR1 SEHNR, CDR2 FQNEAQ (reference sequence). The CDR3 runs to 15 residues. This receptor was obtained from a man between 60 and 70 years old in good health. This chain uses TRBV7-9 with TRBJ1-2, with D possibly being TRBD1 (6 bases). The material sequenced was blood. For the CDR3, the DNA is TGTGCCAGCAGCTTAGCCCAGGGGATCGGGTATGGCTACACCTTC. Protein sequence: CASSLAQGIGYGYTF.